This T cell receptor beta chain was profiled in a study of cytomegalovirus exposure and HLA in healthy donors. General observations from the study: Analysis performed later found roughly 17,000 TCR beta sequences associated with HLA alleles at 0.05 false discovery rate.

As for this clone: What it binds is unknown.

This CDR3 is built from 14 residues. The V gene lost 4 bases and the J gene lost 3 bases, with 13 bases spanning the gap. CDR1 is GTSNPN and CDR2 is SVGIG in the germline V gene (reference sequence). It was with 60 Vbeta and 13 Jbeta primers that the PCR ran. Clones were sequenced by immunoSEQ multiplex PCR, and TCRdb holds only the in-frame ones, with some missing. This table has 85,000 to 130,000 clones, around 80% appearing once. Sequencing was performed on PBMCs. The TCR was taken from a female donor in good health and CMV-seropositive. The V and J genes are TRBV30 and TRBJ1-5, with TRBD1 as a possible D gene (6 bases). CDR3 loop: CAWNQGGYNQPQHF. Written as DNA, the CDR3 is TGTGCCTGGAACCAAGGGGGATACAATCAGCCCCAGCATTTT.